This is a list of T cell receptor beta chains from one sample in a study of cytomegalovirus exposure and HLA in healthy donors. Clones were sequenced by immunoSEQ multiplex PCR, and TCRdb holds only the in-frame ones, with some missing. The sample shows roughly 240,000 clones, around nine tenths of them seen only once. The sequencing sample was made of PBMCs. All receptors come from a man between 18 and 29 years old in good health and CMV-seronegative. CDR3s include the opening cysteine and the closing phenylalanine or tryptophan. The order of the fields is clone size, V gene, D gene, J gene, CDR3 DNA, CDR3 protein. The D gene is left open where the match is weak. Some rows have no size entry. The others give once, few or many, or a class for an expanded clone.

>-|TRBV11-2|-|TRBJ2-2
TGTGCCAGCAGCCTCTCTAGCGGGGAGCTGTTTTTT
CASSLSSGELFF
>-|TRBV28|TRBD1|TRBJ1-2
TGTGCCAGCAGCTCCGGGACAGGAACAACGGGCTATGGCTACACCTTC
CASSSGTGTTGYGYTF
>-|TRBV10-3|TRBD1|TRBJ1-5
TGTGCCATCAGTGTAACCTTTTCGGACAGGGGGCTAGGGAATCAGCCCCAGCATTTT
CAISVTFSDRGLGNQPQHF
>-|TRBV7-2|TRBD1|TRBJ2-2
TGTGCCAGCAGCCTCAAGGGACAGGGGGCCGGGGAGCTGTTTTTT
CASSLKGQGAGELFF
>-|TRBV2|TRBD1|TRBJ1-5
TGTGCCTGGCGACAGGGTAATCAGCCCCAGCATTTT
CAWRQGNQPQHF
>-|TRBV27|-|TRBJ1-1
TGTGCCAGCAGTTCTGCCGGGGGGAACACTGAAGCTTTCTTT
CASSSAGGNTEAFF
>-|TRBV11-2|-|TRBJ1-5
TGTGCCAGCAGCCGGAGGGGGGGGCTCGATCAGCCCCAGCATTTT
CASSRRGGLDQPQHF
>once|TRBV7-2|TRBD2|TRBJ2-7
TGTGCCAGCAGCCGTTTGGTCGGGGGGGCCTACGAGCAGTACTTC
CASSRLVGGAYEQYF
>-|TRBV19|-|TRBJ1-6
TGTGCCAGTAGCGTCCCGGGAACAAATTCACCCCTCCACTTT
CASSVPGTNSPLHF
>-|TRBV7-2|TRBD2|TRBJ2-1
TGTGCCAGCAGCTCCCTTCTAGCGGGAGGGTCCTCTGGTGAGCAGTTCTTC
CASSSLLAGGSSGEQFF
>-|TRBV20-1|TRBD2|TRBJ2-1
TGCAGTGCAGGCCGGGAGGATGAGCAGTTCTTC
CSAGREDEQFF
>-|TRBV28|TRBD1|TRBJ1-2
TGTGCCAGCAGTCTAATCTTCGCGGACAGGGGCGGCTATGGCTACACCTTC
CASSLIFADRGGYGYTF
>-|TRBV29-1|TRBD1|TRBJ2-1
TGCAGCGTTCGACAGGGAGTAGGGGAGCAGTTCTTC
CSVRQGVGEQFF
>-|TRBV4-2|TRBD2|TRBJ2-2
TGTGCCAGCAGCCAAGCTAGCGGGAGAAGGACCGGGGAGCTGTTTTTT
CASSQASGRRTGELFF
>-|TRBV7-9|TRBD2|TRBJ2-7
TGTGCCAGCGGGGGAGGGGTAAGCTCCTACGAGCAGTACTTC
CASGGGVSSYEQYF
>-|TRBV11-2|-|TRBJ1-6
TGTGCCAGCAGCTTAGTTTTCAGGGGCGCTAATTCACCCCTCCACTTT
CASSLVFRGANSPLHF
>-|TRBV5-1|TRBD1|TRBJ1-2
TGCGCCAGCAGCCAAAGGACAGGGATAAACGGCTACACCTTC
CASSQRTGINGYTF
>once|TRBV19|-|TRBJ1-6
TGTGCCAGTAGTTCGGGGGGTTCTTCACCCCTCCACTTT
CASSSGGSSPLHF
>-|TRBV29-1|TRBD2|TRBJ2-7
TGCAGCGTCAGCCCGTACACTAGCGGGAGCTACGAGCAGTACTTC
CSVSPYTSGSYEQYF
>once|TRBV11-2|-|TRBJ2-7
TGTGCCAGCAGCTCGGGCCCGGCAAGGGGAGCGGGCGAGCAGTACTTC
CASSSGPARGAGEQYF
>-|TRBV9|-|TRBJ2-3
TGTGCCAGCAGCGTACTCTCAGGAGCGGCAGATACGCAGTATTTT
CASSVLSGAADTQYF
>-|TRBV18|-|TRBJ2-1
TGTGCCAGCTCAACTGGGGGACTCCTCCAGAATGAGCAGTTCTTC
CASSTGGLLQNEQFF
>-|TRBV7-9|TRBD1|TRBJ2-7
TGTGCCAGCAGCACACGGGACAGAATCTACGAGCAGTACTTC
CASSTRDRIYEQYF
>-|TRBV5-1|-|TRBJ2-3
TGCGCCAGCAGCTTGGAGAGAGATACGCAGTATTTT
CASSLERDTQYF
>-|TRBV15|TRBD2|TRBJ2-7
TGTGCCACCAGCAGAGGGCGGGAGGGCCTTCTCGAGCAGTACTTC
CATSRGREGLLEQYF
>-|TRBV5-1|-|TRBJ2-5
TGCGCCAGCAGCCTGTCGCAGGGCCTCTGGACGCGGGAGACCCAGTACTTC
CASSLSQGLWTRETQYF
>-|TRBV4-1|-|TRBJ2-3
TGCGCCAGCAGCCCCCTAGGCAGTAGCACAGATACGCAGTATTTT
CASSPLGSSTDTQYF
>-|TRBV6-5|TRBD2|TRBJ2-1
TGTGCCAGCAGCATAGCGGGAGGGGGGCCTGAGCAGTTCTTC
CASSIAGGGPEQFF
>-|TRBV29-1|-|TRBJ2-2
TGCAGCGTTGAGATCGGTTTACACACCGGGGAGCTGTTTTTT
CSVEIGLHTGELFF
>-|TRBV5-1|TRBD1|TRBJ2-3
TGCGCCAGCAGCTTGGGGACAGGGTTAGATACGCAGTATTTT
CASSLGTGLDTQYF
>-|TRBV11-2|TRBD2|TRBJ2-1
TGTGCCAGCGGTTCTAGCGGCAATGAGCAGTTCTTC
CASGSSGNEQFF
>few|TRBV6-5|-|TRBJ1-1
TGTGCCAGCAGTACCCTCGACAGGCTATACACTGAAGCTTTCTTT
CASSTLDRLYTEAFF
>-|TRBV4-1|TRBD2|TRBJ2-7
TGCGCCAGCAGCCAAGGACTAGCGGGAGCACGCGAGCAGTACTTC
CASSQGLAGAREQYF
>-|TRBV11-3|TRBD2|TRBJ2-5
TGTGCCAGCAGCCCGGGACTAGCGGGGATTGGCCAAGAGACCCAGTACTTC
CASSPGLAGIGQETQYF